This TCR beta chain was found in a study of blood T cell repertoires in COVID-19. Study background: PBMCs, B-cell-depleted T cells, or T cells provided the cDNA or gDNA that made up the material.

Authors' processing steps: Quantification of nucleated cells was approximated via reference gene primer amplification. Measured with immunoSEQ multiplex PCR; TCRdb has only the in-frame clones, and not every one. The V and J calls and clone size come from that table; D and trimming were worked out from the DNA. This sample carries some 100,000 clones, 87% of them seen once, and the ten largest clones take 7% to 9%. The V and J ends lost 7 bases and 0 bases, in that order; junction bases with no gene match: 6. The CDR3 consists of 15 residues. Germline V gene data show CDR1 as WSHSY and CDR2 as SAAADI.

The chain is built from TRBV10-2 and TRBJ2-5; the match to TRBD2 covers 9 bases. The clonotype originates from a human donor in a cohort sampled during active COVID-19. The sequenced sample consisted of peripheral blood. CDR3 nucleotides: TGCGCCAGCAAGGCTAGCGGGGAGTACCAAGAGACCCAGTACTTC. Translating it yields CASKASGEYQETQYF.